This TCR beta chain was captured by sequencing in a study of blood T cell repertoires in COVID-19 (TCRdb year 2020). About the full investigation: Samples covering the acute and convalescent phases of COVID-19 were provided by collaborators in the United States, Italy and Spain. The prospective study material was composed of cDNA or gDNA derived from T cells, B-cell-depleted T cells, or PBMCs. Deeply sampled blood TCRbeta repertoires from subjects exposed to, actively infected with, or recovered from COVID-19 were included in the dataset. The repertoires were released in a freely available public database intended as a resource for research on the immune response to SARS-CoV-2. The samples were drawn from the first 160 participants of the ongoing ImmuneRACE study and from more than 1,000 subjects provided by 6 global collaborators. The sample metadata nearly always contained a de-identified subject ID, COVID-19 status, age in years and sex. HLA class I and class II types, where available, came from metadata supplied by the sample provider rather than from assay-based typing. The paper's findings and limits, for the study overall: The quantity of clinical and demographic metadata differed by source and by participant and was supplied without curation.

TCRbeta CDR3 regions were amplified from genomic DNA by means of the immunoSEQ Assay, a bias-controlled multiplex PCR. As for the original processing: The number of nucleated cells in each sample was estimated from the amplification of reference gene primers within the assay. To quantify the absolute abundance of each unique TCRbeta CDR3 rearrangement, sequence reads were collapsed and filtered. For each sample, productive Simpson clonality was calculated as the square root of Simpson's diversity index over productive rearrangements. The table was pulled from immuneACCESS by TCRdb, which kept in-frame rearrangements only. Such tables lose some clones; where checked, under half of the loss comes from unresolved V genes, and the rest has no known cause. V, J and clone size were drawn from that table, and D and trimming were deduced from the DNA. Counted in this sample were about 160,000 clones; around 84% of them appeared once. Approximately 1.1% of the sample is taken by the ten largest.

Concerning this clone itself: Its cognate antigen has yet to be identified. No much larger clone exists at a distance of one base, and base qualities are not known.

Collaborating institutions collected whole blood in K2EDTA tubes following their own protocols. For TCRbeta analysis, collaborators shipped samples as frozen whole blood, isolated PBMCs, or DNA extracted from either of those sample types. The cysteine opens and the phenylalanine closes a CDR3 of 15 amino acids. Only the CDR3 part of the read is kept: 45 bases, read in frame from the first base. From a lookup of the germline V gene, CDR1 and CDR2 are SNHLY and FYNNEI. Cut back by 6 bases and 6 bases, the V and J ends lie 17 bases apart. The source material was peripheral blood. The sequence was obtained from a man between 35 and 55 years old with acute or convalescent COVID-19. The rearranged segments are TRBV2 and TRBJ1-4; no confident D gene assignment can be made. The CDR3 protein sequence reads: CASRGTERLHEKLFF. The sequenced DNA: TGTGCCAGCAGGGGAACAGAAAGACTACATGAAAAACTGTTTTTT.